These T cell receptor beta chains were read from a single sample in a study of blood T cell repertoires in COVID-19. This table comes from immunoSEQ multiplex PCR, and its TCRdb copy is limited to in-frame clones, with some not included. The sample has approximately 150,000 clones; approximately 85% are singletons. Sequencing was carried out using peripheral blood. These receptors all come from a woman between 50 and 59 years old with COVID-19, enrolled during active disease. The CDR3 runs from the conserved cysteine through the conserved F or W. Fields, in order: CDR3 protein, CDR3 DNA, D gene, J gene, clone size, V gene. A D gene is named only where the DNA matches it firmly. A clone size is listed for some rows: how often the clone was seen (once, few, many), or a class if it is expanded.

CAWSADRVLTDTQYF TGTGCCTGGAGCGCCGACAGGGTGCTCACAGATACGCAGTATTTT TRBD1 TRBJ2-3 once TRBV30
CASSFSAGAEETQYF TGTGCCAGCAGTTTCTCAGCGGGGGCCGAAGAGACCCAGTACTTC TRBD2 TRBJ2-5 . TRBV9
CASKEGANYGYTF TGTGCCAGCAAAGAGGGGGCGAATTATGGCTACACCTTC TRBD1 TRBJ1-2 . TRBV6-5
CASSPSNEQFF TGTGCCAGCTCACCCAGCAATGAGCAGTTCTTC . TRBJ2-1 . TRBV18
CASSSSTGGYNEQFF TGTGCCAGCAGCTCGTCGACGGGTGGATACAATGAGCAGTTCTTC . TRBJ2-1 . TRBV7-9
CASSSLASGPYNEQFF TGTGCCAGCAGTTCTCTAGCTAGCGGACCCTACAATGAGCAGTTCTTC TRBD2 TRBJ2-1 once TRBV27
CASSYDRQEKLFF TGCGCCAGCAGCTACGACAGGCAGGAAAAACTGTTTTTT . TRBJ1-4 . TRBV5-1
CASSPTVPYEQYF TGTGCCAGCAGCCCTACAGTCCCCTACGAGCAGTACTTC . TRBJ2-7 . TRBV7-9
CASARGGNNQPQHF TGTGCCAGCGCGAGAGGGGGTAACAATCAGCCCCAGCATTTT . TRBJ1-5 . TRBV2
CASSFRVLASDGAQYF TGTGCCAGCAGCTTTAGGGTACTAGCGTCTGATGGGGCCCAGTACTTC TRBD2 TRBJ2-5 . TRBV27
CASSPGGYEQYF TGTGCCAGCTCACCAGGGGGGTACGAGCAGTACTTC . TRBJ2-7 . TRBV18
CASNPGGQETQYF TGTGCCAGCAATCCGGGAGGACAAGAGACCCAGTACTTC TRBD2 TRBJ2-5 . TRBV2
CASSEIRDRASPLHF TGTGCCAGCAGTGAGATCCGGGACAGGGCTTCACCCCTCCACTTT TRBD1 TRBJ1-6 . TRBV2
CAWGTGGFQPQHF TGTGCCTGGGGGACAGGGGGTTTTCAGCCCCAGCATTTT TRBD1 TRBJ1-5 . TRBV30
CASSLEAGLQYF TGTGCCAGCAGCTTAGAGGCGGGCCTACAGTACTTC . TRBJ2-7 . TRBV7-2
CASSLGTSGGGEQFF TGTGCCAGCAGCCTGGGGACTAGCGGGGGCGGTGAGCAGTTCTTC TRBD2 TRBJ2-1 . TRBV3-1/TRBV3-2
CASSTGQPGGETQYF TGTGCCAGCAGCACAGGACAGCCCGGGGGGGAGACCCAGTACTTC . TRBJ2-5 . TRBV6-2/TRBV6-3
CASSVGTGWSQYF TGTGCCAGCAGCGTTGGGACAGGGTGGTCGCAGTATTTT TRBD1 TRBJ2-3 . TRBV9
CASSYGTSGGANTQYF TGTGCCAGCAGTTACGGGACTAGCGGGGGGGCAAATACGCAGTATTTT TRBD2 TRBJ2-3 . TRBV6-5
CASSQGLTGIVNQPQHF TGCGCCAGCAGCCAAGGGTTAACAGGGATTGTGAATCAGCCCCAGCATTTT . TRBJ1-5 once TRBV4-3
CASSLLGRGGGTDTQYF TGTGCCAGCAGCTTATTAGGGCGGGGGGGCGGCACAGATACGCAGTATTTT TRBD2 TRBJ2-3 . TRBV7-2
CASSQTPGLANNEQFF TGTGCCAGCAGCCAAACCCCGGGACTAGCGAACAATGAGCAGTTCTTC TRBD2 TRBJ2-1 once TRBV4-2
CASSKRTSGGHTDTQYF TGTGCCAGCAGCAAGCGGACTAGCGGGGGGCACACAGATACGCAGTATTTT TRBD2 TRBJ2-3 . TRBV13
CAISETGVGGANVLTF TGTGCCATCAGTGAGACAGGGGTTGGTGGGGCCAACGTCCTGACTTTC TRBD1 TRBJ2-6 . TRBV10-3
CASSPGTNTDTQYF TGTGCCAGCAGCCCAGGGACAAACACAGATACGCAGTATTTT . TRBJ2-3 once TRBV7-9
CASSLGGLAGGPRTDTQYF TGCGCCAGCAGCTTGGGTGGACTAGCGGGGGGGCCGAGGACAGATACGCAGTATTTT TRBD2 TRBJ2-3 . TRBV5-1
CASSQEASGTYEQYF TGTGCCAGCAGCCAAGAGGCTAGCGGAACCTACGAGCAGTACTTC TRBD2 TRBJ2-7 . TRBV4-2
CASSDLAVPPHEQFF TGTGCCAGCAGTGACCTGGCGGTCCCCCCCCATGAGCAGTTCTTC . TRBJ2-1 . TRBV6-4
CASSPQYGLDGYTF TGTGCCAGCAGTCCACAGTACGGCTTGGATGGCTACACCTTC . TRBJ1-2 . TRBV3-1/TRBV3-2
CASSLALTSGGADGRHF TGTGCCAGCAGCTTAGCCCTAACCTCAGGAGGTGCAGACGGACGGCATTTT . TRBJ1-5 . TRBV7-6
CAISAGGGMNTGELFF TGTGCCATCAGTGCTGGCGGGGGGATGAACACCGGGGAGCTGTTTTTT TRBD2 TRBJ2-2 . TRBV10-3
CASSLIAGGSPDTQYF TGTGCCAGCAGTTTAATAGCGGGGGGAAGTCCAGATACGCAGTATTTT TRBD2 TRBJ2-3 . TRBV27
CASSYHPGETQYF TGTGCCAGCAGTTACCATCCGGGGGAGACCCAGTACTTC . TRBJ2-5 . TRBV6-2/TRBV6-3
CASSGGRSDEQYF TGTGCCAGCAGTGGCGGGAGGTCGGACGAGCAGTACTTC TRBD2 TRBJ2-7 . TRBV12-3/TRBV12-4
CASSHVEGDLGEQYF TGCGCCAGCAGCCACGTGGAGGGAGATTTGGGCGAGCAGTACTTC . TRBJ2-7 . TRBV4-1
CASSPQGANYGYTF TGTGCCAGCTCACCTCAGGGTGCTAACTATGGCTACACCTTC . TRBJ1-2 once TRBV18
CASSYWGSRNTEAFF TGTGCCAGTAGTTACTGGGGCAGTAGGAACACTGAAGCTTTCTTT . TRBJ1-1 . TRBV19
CASSPVAGNTIYF TGTGCCAGCAGTCCGGTCGCTGGAAACACCATATATTTT . TRBJ1-3 many TRBV6-5
CASSSGYKDTEAFF TGTGCCAGCAGCTCGGGGTATAAGGACACTGAAGCTTTCTTT . TRBJ1-1 . TRBV11-3
CASSPSGTGRNTEAFF TGTGCCAGCAGCCCTTCCGGGACAGGTAGAAACACTGAAGCTTTCTTT TRBD1 TRBJ1-1 few TRBV7-3
CASSQGLAGGRTDTQYF TGCGCCAGCAGCCAAGGGCTAGCGGGGGGGCGGACAGATACGCAGTATTTT TRBD2 TRBJ2-3 . TRBV4-3
CASSRGTDYGYTF TGTGCCAGCAGTAGGGGGACGGACTATGGCTACACCTTC . TRBJ1-2 . TRBV6-6
CASSLEEGSRSPLHF TGTGCCAGCAGCTTAGAGGAGGGTTCGAGATCACCCCTCCACTTT . TRBJ1-6 . TRBV11-3
CATSGHETGWREKLFF TGTGCCACCAGCGGTCACGAGACAGGGTGGCGAGAAAAACTGTTTTTT TRBD1 TRBJ1-4 . TRBV15
CASSSRTGELFF TGTGCCAGCAGTTCACGGACCGGGGAGCTGTTTTTT . TRBJ2-2 . TRBV28
CASNSIYGNTEAFF TGTGCCAGCAATAGTATCTACGGGAACACTGAAGCTTTCTTT . TRBJ1-1 . TRBV6-5
CATGGRVGEQYF TGTGCCACCGGTGGCAGGGTGGGGGAGCAGTACTTC . TRBJ2-7 few TRBV12-3/TRBV12-4
CASSVDKGTQYF TGTGCCAGCAGCGTCGACAAAGGGACCCAGTACTTC . TRBJ2-5 . TRBV9
CASSEGGQDQETQYF TGTGCCAGCAGTGAGGGGGGACAGGACCAAGAGACCCAGTACTTC TRBD1 TRBJ2-5 . TRBV25-1
CASSSGQGGPETQYF TGTGCCAGCAGCTCAGGACAGGGCGGCCCAGAGACCCAGTACTTC TRBD1 TRBJ2-5 . TRBV7-8
CASSFRSRGPANYGYTF TGTGCCAGCAGCTTCCGGTCCAGGGGCCCAGCTAACTATGGCTACACCTTC . TRBJ1-2 . TRBV13
CASSLYGQGTGNEQFF TGTGCCAGCAGCTTGTATGGACAGGGGACTGGGAATGAGCAGTTCTTC TRBD1 TRBJ2-1 . TRBV5-4
CASSLLGQGAYEQYF TGTGCCAGCAGTTTATTAGGACAGGGAGCCTACGAGCAGTACTTC TRBD1 TRBJ2-7 . TRBV27
CTSSPGLLYRGYEQYF TGCACCAGCAGCCCAGGACTATTGTATCGGGGCTACGAGCAGTACTTC . TRBJ2-7 . TRBV1